This T cell receptor (beta chain) stems from a study of T cell responses to AZD1222 COVID-19 vaccine. Study as a whole: The analysis combined second doses at about 4 or about 12 weeks.

Sequencing was performed with immunoSEQ multiplex PCR; in TCRdb, only in-frame clones are kept and a portion is missing. Among roughly 120,000 clones listed, around 90% were seen once. The sequencing used peripheral blood, collected on day 0 of AZD1222 vaccination. The clonotype was recovered from an adult in good health.

Here the CDR3 DNA reads TGTGCCAGCAGCGTGACAGGGAACGAGCAGTACTTC. Protein product: CASSVTGNEQYF. This chain uses TRBV13 with TRBJ2-7, with 7 bases matching TRBD1. The V gene end was trimmed by 5 bases and the J gene end by 5 bases; junction bases not matched to a gene: 3. Germline V lookup: CDR1 PRHDT, CDR2 FYEKMQ (reference sequence). The CDR3 is 12 amino acids. Full variable domain (remainder filled in from reference TRBV13 and TRBJ2-7): AAGVIQSPRHLIKEKRETATLKCYPIPRHDTVYWYQQGPGQDPQFLISFYEKMQSDKGSIPDRFSAQQFSDYHSELNMSSLELGDSALYFCASSVTGNEQYFGPGTRLTVT.